This TCR beta chain was recovered during a study of CD8 T cells in ankylosing spondylitis. General study results and limits: Earlier authors reported some of these motif variants in reactive arthritis synovial fluid and blood.

TCRdb itself ran the 5' RACE reads through MiXCR, one entry per CDR3 protein. Of more than 200,000 distinct CDR3 sequences in the sample, about 24% were seen once. In this sample, this clonotype turned up once. The target antigen is unknown. A much larger clone lies one base from this, so it may be a read error. The conserved phenylalanine or tryptophan is not found at the CDR3 terminus, so this likely reflects a read error. CDR3 length equals 16 residues. CDR1 and CDR2 (germline): MGHRA, YSYEKL. The V gene lost 2 bases and the J gene lost 6 bases, with 16 bases spanning the gap. The source is a male donor with ankylosing spondylitis or in good health (not recorded which). The chain joins TRBV4-1 to TRBJ2-2, with D perhaps TRBD1 or TRBD2 (5 bases each). The sample taken for sequencing was blood, either unsorted or a sorted T cell fraction (not recorded which). The CDR3 DNA reads as TGCGCCAGCAGCCAAAAAAGGCCGGGGCCAGCCGGGGAGCTGTTTTCT. Protein: CASSQKRPGPAGELFS.